This T cell receptor (beta chain) was identified during a study of blood T cell repertoires in COVID-19 (dated by TCRdb to the early 2020s). About the full investigation: The collaborator samples originated in the United States, Italy and Spain and spanned the acute and convalescent phases of COVID-19. The prospective study material was composed of cDNA or gDNA derived from T cells, B-cell-depleted T cells, or PBMCs. The dataset comprised deeply sampled blood TCRbeta repertoires from subjects exposed to, actively infected with, or recovered from COVID-19. The repertoires were released in a freely available public database meant as a resource for research on the immune response to SARS-CoV-2. Samples were obtained from the ongoing ImmuneRACE study (first 160 participants) and from approximately 1,200 subjects provided by 6 global collaborators. The sample metadata nearly always contained a de-identified subject ID, COVID-19 status, age in years and sex. Where available, HLA class I and class II types were taken from metadata supplied by the sample provider and were not determined by assay-based typing.

This clone was seen just once. Its antigen is not yet known. One base away there is no much larger clone; base qualities are not given. TCRbeta CDR3 regions were amplified from genomic DNA using the immunoSEQ Assay, a bias-controlled multiplex PCR. The original pipeline was this. The number of nucleated cells in each sample was estimated from the amplification of reference gene primers within the assay. Sequence reads were collapsed and filtered to measure the absolute abundance of every unique TCRbeta CDR3 rearrangement. Productive Simpson clonality was computed per sample as the square root of Simpson's diversity index over productive rearrangements. TCRdb carries this immuneACCESS record with in-frame sequences only. Its versions omit some clonotypes, under half of them owing to an unresolved V gene in the studies checked, with the rest unexplained. V, J and clone size are taken as reported in that table, and D and trimming were inferred from the DNA itself. In all, the sample holds roughly 200,000 clones, and approximately 92% of those were seen once. The ten largest clonotypes hold 0.5% to 0.55% of the sample.

V trim: 0 bases; J trim: 0 bases; unmatched bases: 5. The germline V gene (reference sequence) yields LGHDT for CDR1 and YNNKEL for CDR2. The CDR3 measures 17 amino acids from cysteine to phenylalanine. Kept here is only the CDR3 DNA, which spans 51 bases and is read in frame from base 1. The collaborating institutions used their own protocols to collect whole blood in K2EDTA tubes. For TCRbeta analysis, collaborators shipped samples as frozen whole blood, isolated PBMCs, or DNA extracted from either of those sample types. The paper's findings and limits, for the study overall: The quantity of clinical and demographic metadata differed by source and by participant and was supplied without curation.

The chain is encoded by TRBV3-1 (or the pseudogene TRBV3-2) joined to TRBJ2-3; TRBD2 matches 8 bases in the middle. The TCR comes from a man aged 50 to 60 with acute or convalescent COVID-19. The sequenced sample was peripheral blood. The CDR3 protein: CASSQDPASGSTDTQYF. The DNA sequence is TGTGCCAGCAGCCAAGATCCGGCTAGCGGGAGCACAGATACGCAGTATTTT.